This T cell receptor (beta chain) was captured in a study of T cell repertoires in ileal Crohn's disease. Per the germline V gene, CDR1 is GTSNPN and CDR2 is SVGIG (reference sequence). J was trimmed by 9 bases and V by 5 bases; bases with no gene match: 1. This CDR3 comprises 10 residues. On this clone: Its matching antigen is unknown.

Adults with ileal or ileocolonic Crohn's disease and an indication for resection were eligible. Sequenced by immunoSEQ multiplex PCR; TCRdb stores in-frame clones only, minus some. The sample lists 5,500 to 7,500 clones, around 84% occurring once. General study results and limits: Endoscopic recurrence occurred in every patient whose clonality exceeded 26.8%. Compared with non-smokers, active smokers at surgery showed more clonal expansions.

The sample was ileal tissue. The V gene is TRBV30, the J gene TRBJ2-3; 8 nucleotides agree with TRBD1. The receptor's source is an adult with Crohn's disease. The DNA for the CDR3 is TGTGCCTGGGGGACAGGCACGCAGTATTTT. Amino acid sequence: CAWGTGTQYF.